This is a list of T cell receptor beta chains from one sample in a study of blood T cell repertoires in COVID-19. TCRdb keeps only in-frame clones here, not all; method: immunoSEQ multiplex PCR. The sample lists about 46,000 clones; 85% to 90% were seen once. The sample taken for sequencing was peripheral blood. The receptors here all came from a man aged 45-60 years with active COVID-19. The CDR3 runs from the conserved cysteine through the conserved F or W. D genes are given only for firm matches. The size field is filled for only some rows; it gives once, few, many or a size class.

D: NA
V: TRBV5-6
size: NA
J: TRBJ2-3
DNA: TGTGCCAGCAGCCCCGGAGGCTCCCTCACAGATACGCAGTATTTT
CDR3: CASSPGGSLTDTQYF

D: TRBD2
V: TRBV18
size: once
J: TRBJ2-3
DNA: TGTGCCAGCTCACCCCAGTCCCGACTAGCCGCAGATACGCAGTATTTT
CDR3: CASSPQSRLAADTQYF

D: NA
V: TRBV7-3
size: NA
J: TRBJ2-3
DNA: TGTGCCAGCAGCCCGGACAGATCTAGCACAGATACGCAGTATTTT
CDR3: CASSPDRSSTDTQYF

D: TRBD1
V: TRBV28
size: NA
J: TRBJ1-1
DNA: TGTGCCAGCAGTGGGGCTGGGACAGGGTCGTCCGAAGCTTTCTTT
CDR3: CASSGAGTGSSEAFF

D: TRBD1
V: TRBV7-6
size: NA
J: TRBJ2-7
DNA: TGTGCCAGCAGCTTACTGGCGGGACAGGCCCCTACGAGGCAGTACTTC
CDR3: CASSLLAGQAPTRQYF

D: TRBD1
V: TRBV28
size: NA
J: TRBJ1-4
DNA: TGTGCCAGCAGTGCTCCGGGACAGGGGGGAGAAAAACTGTTTTTT
CDR3: CASSAPGQGGEKLFF

D: TRBD2
V: TRBV5-1
size: NA
J: TRBJ2-5
DNA: TGCGCCAGCACCCGGGGGGGACTAGCGGGAGACCAGACCCAGTACTTC
CDR3: CASTRGGLAGDQTQYF

D: NA
V: TRBV5-1
size: NA
J: TRBJ2-1
DNA: TGCGCCAGCAGCTTGAAGTCGGAGGTAGATGAGCAGTTCTTC
CDR3: CASSLKSEVDEQFF

D: NA
V: TRBV27
size: NA
J: TRBJ2-7
DNA: TGTGCCAGCAGGCCGGACTTCGGGTCTTCCTACGAGCAGTACTTC
CDR3: CASRPDFGSSYEQYF

D: TRBD1
V: TRBV25-1
size: NA
J: TRBJ1-5
DNA: TGTGCCAGCAGTGACAGCCACAGGGGCGACCAGCCCCAGCATTTT
CDR3: CASSDSHRGDQPQHF

D: NA
V: TRBV5-4
size: NA
J: TRBJ1-3
DNA: TGTGCCAGCAGCACAGACGGAAACACCATATATTTT
CDR3: CASSTDGNTIYF

D: TRBD1
V: TRBV25-1
size: NA
J: TRBJ1-4
DNA: TGTGCCAGCAGTGGGACAGGGAAAAAACTGTTTTTT
CDR3: CASSGTGKKLFF

D: NA
V: TRBV7-3
size: once
J: TRBJ2-7
DNA: NA
CDR3: CASSFGPGPGDEQYF

D: TRBD2
V: TRBV6-4
size: NA
J: TRBJ2-4
DNA: TGTGCCAGCAGCTCGGGAGGCATCAAAAACATTCAGTACTTC
CDR3: CASSSGGIKNIQYF

D: NA
V: TRBV2
size: once
J: TRBJ2-7
DNA: TGTGCCAGCAGTAGCCGCAAAAACTCCTACGAGCAGTACTTC
CDR3: CASSSRKNSYEQYF

D: NA
V: TRBV19
size: NA
J: TRBJ2-5
DNA: TGTGCCAGTAACCCGAACGTGGGGGCCGGGGAAGAGACCCAGTACTTC
CDR3: CASNPNVGAGEETQYF

D: NA
V: TRBV19
size: NA
J: TRBJ1-5
DNA: TGTGCCAGTAGTTGGGGGACATATGACCAGCCCCAGCATTTT
CDR3: CASSWGTYDQPQHF

D: NA
V: TRBV11-3
size: NA
J: TRBJ1-1
DNA: TGTGCCAGCAGCTTTGGGGCAGGGCCTAACACTGAAGCTTTCTTT
CDR3: CASSFGAGPNTEAFF

D: NA
V: TRBV19
size: NA
J: TRBJ1-3
DNA: TGTGCCAGTAGTATAGGTAGCTCTGGAAACACCATATATTTT
CDR3: CASSIGSSGNTIYF

D: TRBD2
V: TRBV4-1
size: once
J: TRBJ2-7
DNA: TGCGCCAGCAGCCCGGGACTAGCGGTCTCCTACGAGCAGTACTTC
CDR3: CASSPGLAVSYEQYF

D: NA
V: TRBV24-1
size: NA
J: TRBJ1-5
DNA: TGTGCCACCAGTGATTTGACAGGATATCAGCCCCAGCATTTT
CDR3: CATSDLTGYQPQHF

D: NA
V: TRBV4-2
size: once
J: TRBJ1-2
DNA: TGTGCCAGCAGCCAAGGGAGGGATGGCTACACCTTC
CDR3: CASSQGRDGYTF

D: TRBD2
V: TRBV15
size: NA
J: TRBJ2-1
DNA: TGTGCCACCAGCAGACCTATAGCGGGAGCTTGGGATGAGCAGTTCTTC
CDR3: CATSRPIAGAWDEQFF

D: TRBD2
V: TRBV7-8
size: NA
J: TRBJ2-1
DNA: TGTGCCAGCAGCAGGCTAGCGGGAGTCTACAATGAGCAGTTCTTC
CDR3: CASSRLAGVYNEQFF

D: NA
V: TRBV6-1
size: NA
J: TRBJ1-5
DNA: TGTGCCAGCAGTGAAACGAAGGGGCAGCCCCAGCATTTT
CDR3: CASSETKGQPQHF

D: NA
V: TRBV6-2/TRBV6-3
size: once
J: TRBJ2-1
DNA: TGTGCCAGCAGTTACTGGGGGGTTCAAGGCAATGAGCAGTTCTTC
CDR3: CASSYWGVQGNEQFF

D: NA
V: TRBV21-1
size: NA
J: TRBJ2-7
DNA: TGTGCCAGCAGCGGTCTCGTGACACAACCTCCTCCTACGGGGGAGCAGTACTTC
CDR3: CASSGLVTQPPPTGEQYF

D: NA
V: TRBV7-3
size: NA
J: TRBJ1-1
DNA: TGTGCCAGCAGCTTGTCGACGGGAGGGACCACTGAAGCTTTCTTT
CDR3: CASSLSTGGTTEAFF

D: NA
V: TRBV6-5
size: NA
J: TRBJ1-2
DNA: TGTGCCAGCAGTTACTCGGGCCAATGGGACTATGGCTACACCTTC
CDR3: CASSYSGQWDYGYTF

D: NA
V: TRBV5-5
size: NA
J: TRBJ2-7
DNA: TGTGCCAGCAGGCATCCCGACACGGCGGGGACTGAGGATGGGCAGCAGTACTTC
CDR3: CASRHPDTAGTEDGQQYF

D: NA
V: TRBV6-5
size: NA
J: TRBJ1-2
DNA: TGTGCCAGCGGGCCGGACTATGGCTACACCTTC
CDR3: CASGPDYGYTF

D: NA
V: TRBV5-4
size: NA
J: TRBJ2-5
DNA: TGTGCCAGCAGCTTTGGGGGGGCCAAGGAAAAGACCCAGTACTTC
CDR3: CASSFGGAKEKTQYF

D: TRBD2
V: TRBV15
size: NA
J: TRBJ2-3
DNA: TGTGCCACCAGCAGAAGGTTAGCGGGTAGCACAGATACGCAGTATTTT
CDR3: CATSRRLAGSTDTQYF

D: NA
V: TRBV21-1
size: few
J: TRBJ2-7
DNA: TGTGCCAGCAGCAAACCTATCTTC
CDR3: CASSKPIF

D: NA
V: TRBV5-3
size: once
J: TRBJ2-5
DNA: TGTGCCAGAAGCGGGAAGGGGCAAGAGACCCAGTACTTC
CDR3: CARSGKGQETQYF

D: NA
V: TRBV30
size: NA
J: TRBJ1-6
DNA: TGTGCCTGGAAAGAGGGAAAAGCTCGCTTTTATAATTCACCCCTCCACTTT
CDR3: CAWKEGKARFYNSPLHF

D: NA
V: TRBV6-6
size: once
J: TRBJ1-1
DNA: TGTGCCAGCAGTTACGAAGGGGGTTTGAACACTGAAGCTTTCTTT
CDR3: CASSYEGGLNTEAFF

D: NA
V: TRBV7-2
size: NA
J: TRBJ2-5
DNA: TGTGCCAGCAGCTTCGGACACCTGGGCGGAGAGACCCAGTACTTC
CDR3: CASSFGHLGGETQYF

D: NA
V: TRBV7-9
size: NA
J: TRBJ2-5
DNA: TGTGCCAGCAGCGGTAGAATACAAGAGACCCAGTACTTC
CDR3: CASSGRIQETQYF

D: TRBD1
V: TRBV24-1
size: NA
J: TRBJ2-1
DNA: TGTGCCACCAGTGTCGAGGGGACAGTACACAATGAGCAGTTCTTC
CDR3: CATSVEGTVHNEQFF

D: TRBD1
V: TRBV3-1/TRBV3-2
size: NA
J: TRBJ1-6
DNA: TGTGCCAGCAGCCAAACAGGGGAAGATTCACCCCTCCACTTT
CDR3: CASSQTGEDSPLHF

D: NA
V: TRBV4-1
size: NA
J: TRBJ2-7
DNA: TGCGCCAGCAGCCAGACGGGGGTGGGGGTGGACGAGCAGTACTTC
CDR3: CASSQTGVGVDEQYF

D: NA
V: TRBV27
size: NA
J: TRBJ1-2
DNA: TGTGCCAGCAGAGGGGATCCCAACTATGGCTACACCTTC
CDR3: CASRGDPNYGYTF

D: NA
V: TRBV3-1/TRBV3-2
size: NA
J: TRBJ2-7
DNA: TGTGCCAGCAGCCAAGATCCGGCGCGGGCGTCAGAGGAGCAGTACTTC
CDR3: CASSQDPARASEEQYF

D: NA
V: TRBV12-5
size: few
J: TRBJ2-3
DNA: TGTGCTAGTGGTTTGGATGGGGCACATACGCAGTATTTT
CDR3: CASGLDGAHTQYF

D: NA
V: TRBV5-1
size: NA
J: TRBJ2-7
DNA: TGCGCCAGCAGCTTGGAGTTGCGGGACTACGAGCAGTACTTC
CDR3: CASSLELRDYEQYF

D: TRBD1
V: TRBV7-9
size: NA
J: TRBJ2-3
DNA: TGTGCCAGCAGCTTAGGGGACAGGGGAATTCGAGATACGCAGTATTTT
CDR3: CASSLGDRGIRDTQYF

D: TRBD1
V: TRBV25-1
size: NA
J: TRBJ1-1
DNA: TGTGCCAGCAGTAAACCGGGGACAGGGTCGGGAGTAGCTTTCTTT
CDR3: CASSKPGTGSGVAFF

D: NA
V: TRBV5-1
size: NA
J: TRBJ2-7
DNA: TGCGCCAGCAGCTTGGACGGGACTTGGTCCTACGAGCAGTACTTC
CDR3: CASSLDGTWSYEQYF

D: NA
V: TRBV4-3
size: NA
J: TRBJ2-4
DNA: TGCGCCAGCAGCCAGGAGACAGTTACCAAAAACATTCAGTACTTC
CDR3: CASSQETVTKNIQYF

D: NA
V: TRBV6-5
size: NA
J: TRBJ2-7
DNA: TGTGCCAGCAGTCGACTAGATGGGAGCTACGAGCAGTACTTC
CDR3: CASSRLDGSYEQYF

D: TRBD2
V: TRBV18
size: NA
J: TRBJ2-1
DNA: TGTGCCAGCTCACCACTCGGACTAGCGGGAGAATACAATGAGCAGTTCTTC
CDR3: CASSPLGLAGEYNEQFF

D: NA
V: TRBV18
size: NA
J: TRBJ2-7
DNA: TGTGCCAGCTCACCCCCTCCCTCCTTCGAGCAGTACTTC
CDR3: CASSPPPSFEQYF

D: TRBD2
V: TRBV7-9
size: NA
J: TRBJ2-2
DNA: TGTGCCAGCAGCTGGGGCGGCGGGAGTGTCACCGGGGAGCTGTTTTTT
CDR3: CASSWGGGSVTGELFF